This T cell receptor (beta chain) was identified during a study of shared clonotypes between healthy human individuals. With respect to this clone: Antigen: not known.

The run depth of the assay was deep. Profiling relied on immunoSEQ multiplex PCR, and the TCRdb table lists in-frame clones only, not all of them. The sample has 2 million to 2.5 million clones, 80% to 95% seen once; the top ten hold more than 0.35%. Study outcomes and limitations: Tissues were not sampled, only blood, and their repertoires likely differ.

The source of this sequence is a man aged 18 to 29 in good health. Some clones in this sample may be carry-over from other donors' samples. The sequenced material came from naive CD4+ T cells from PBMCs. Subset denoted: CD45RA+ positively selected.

The CDR3 region has the DNA TGTGCCATCAGTCCGGGACAGGGAATCAATCAGCCCCAGCATTTT. As protein: CAISPGQGINQPQHF. The rearrangement links TRBV10-3 to TRBJ1-5; TRBD1 agrees at 9 bases. Germline V CDR1 and CDR2: ENHRY, SYGVKD. CDR3 length equals 15 residues. The V and J ends lost 5 bases and 3 bases, in that order; junction bases with no gene match: 5.